Shown below are 3 T cell receptor beta chains from a single sample sequenced in a study of blood T cell repertoires in COVID-19. Profiled with immunoSEQ multiplex PCR; TCRdb holds only in-frame clones, not every one. The sample holds 200,000 or so clones, 80% to 90% seen once. The specimen was peripheral blood. The receptors were gathered from a woman aged 45 to 65 with acute or convalescent COVID-19.

This chain uses TRBV19 with TRBJ1-4, with D maybe TRBD1 (5 bases). The CDR3 spans 13 residues. V was trimmed by 3 bases and J by 5 bases, leaving 7 bases between them. Germline loops: CDR1 LNHDA, CDR2 SQIVND (reference sequence). The CDR3 region has the DNA TGTGCCAGTAGTATCCAGGGAAATGAAAAACTGTTTTTT. It translates to CASSIQGNEKLFF.

The chain has TRBV19 and TRBJ1-2, with D possibly being TRBD1 (6 bases). Trimming took off 9 bases at V and 2 bases at J, with 13 bases between the two ends. The CDR3 totals 13 residues. Germline V gives CDR1 LNHDA, CDR2 SQIVND (reference sequence). In nucleotides, the CDR3 is TGTGCCAGCCGCCTCGGACAGAACTATGGCTACACCTTC. Its translation: CASRLGQNYGYTF. Full variable domain (outside the CDR3, taken from reference TRBV19 and TRBJ1-2): DGGITQSPKYLFRKEGQNVTLSCEQNLNHDAMYWYRQDPGQGLRLIYYSQIVNDFQKGDIAEGYSVSREKKESFPLTVTSAQKNPTAFYLCASRLGQNYGYTFGSGTRLTVV.

This clone appeared once. The chain recombines TRBV7-2 with TRBJ1-6; D perhaps matches TRBD1 (6 bases). Germline-derived CDR1 and CDR2 are SGHTA and FQGNSA. The CDR3 is 15 amino acids. The ends were cut back, 5 bases at V and 4 bases at J, with 12 bases in the middle. CDR3 in amino acids: CASSPGHPYNSPLHF. The DNA of the CDR3 is TGTGCCAGCAGCCCGGGACACCCATATAATTCACCCCTCCACTTT.